This T cell receptor beta chain derives from a study of radiation and T cells in renal cell carcinoma. Study details: Nephrectomy followed 15 Gy stereotactic body radiation by 4 weeks.

Time point of the sample: blood 2 weeks post-SBRT. The sample's treatment: 15 Gy SBRT to primary tumor, nephrectomy 4 weeks later. TCRdb's copy holds only in-frame clones and misses some; the assay was immunoSEQ multiplex PCR. The data contain 100,000 to 150,000 clones, 65% to 85% of them singletons. Trimming removed 10 bases from V and 4 bases from J, with 11 bases in between. The CDR3 totals 11 residues. CDR1 is MNHNY and CDR2 is SVGAGI in the germline V gene (reference sequence). This TCR derives from a man in his fifties with renal cell carcinoma. This chain uses TRBV6-6 with TRBJ2-7; D is unclear. The sample in question was blood, obtained from a patient whose treatment included radiotherapy and nephrectomy. CDR3 sequence (DNA): TGTGCCACCCTTCAGAAGTACGAGCAGTACTTC. Amino acids: CATLQKYEQYF.